The 23 T cell receptor beta chains below all came from one sample that was sequenced in a study of blood T cell repertoires in COVID-19. Method: immunoSEQ multiplex PCR; TCRdb's copy keeps in-frame clones and lacks some. The sample comprises roughly 120,000 clones, 82% of which are singletons, and 12% rests with the top ten. The sample was peripheral blood. The receptors come from a human donor in a cohort sampled during active COVID-19.

The DNA for the CDR3 is TGTGCCAGCAGCTTTAGCGGGGTTCAAGAGACCCAGTACTTC. Its translation is CASSFSGVQETQYF. The rearrangement joins TRBV7-8 to TRBJ2-5; 8 bases line up with TRBD2. V lost 3 bases and J lost 2; bases outside the gene matches: 2. Germline V CDR1 and CDR2: SGHVS, FQNEAQ. This CDR3 comprises 14 residues.

This chain uses TRBV6-5 with TRBJ2-3; 8 bases are shared with TRBD1. There are 14 residues in the CDR3. The V and J ends lost 6 bases and 6 bases, in that order; junction bases with no gene match: 8. Germline V gives CDR1 MNHEY, CDR2 SVGAGI. The CDR3: CASSPRTGPDTQYF. CDR3 nucleotides: TGTGCCAGCAGCCCCAGGACAGGGCCGGATACGCAGTATTTT.

The V call is TRBV6-5, the J call TRBJ1-2; 8 bases are a match to TRBD1. With 6 bases clipped from V and 2 bases from J, the junction kept 8 bases outside the gene matches. CDR3 length equals 15 residues. Germline CDR1 MNHEY, CDR2 SVGAGI. CDR3: CASRITTGENYGYTF. DNA for the CDR3: TGTGCCAGCAGAATCACGACAGGGGAAAACTATGGCTACACCTTC.

This chain links TRBV28 with TRBJ1-3; D is unclear. CDR3 length: 15 amino acids. CDR1 MDHEN and CDR2 SYDVKM come from the germline V gene. The V end lost 2 bases, the J end lost 4 bases, and 12 bases lay between the germline ends. The CDR3 bases are TGTGCCAGCAGTTTACCCGCCGGTTACGGAAACACCATATATTTT. Protein: CASSLPAGYGNTIYF.

The V call is TRBV11-3, the J call TRBJ2-5, with a tentative D call TRBD1 (6 bases). With 2 bases removed from V and 5 bases from J, the gap between germline ends came to 18 bases. Germline V gene lookup returns CDR1 SGHNT and CDR2 YENEEA. The CDR3 is 16 residues long. CDR3 protein: CASSLFAPTGTETQYF. In nucleotides, the CDR3 is TGTGCCAGCAGCTTATTTGCCCCCACAGGGACGGAGACCCAGTACTTC. The full variable domain, with the rest looked up from reference TRBV11-3 and TRBJ2-5, is EAGVVQSPRYKIIEKKQPVAFWCNPISGHNTLYWYLQNLGQGPELLIRYENEEAVDDSQLPKDRFSAERLKGVDSTLKIQPAELGDSAVYLCASSLFAPTGTETQYFGPGTRLLVL.

This clone was found once. V gene TRBV2 combines with J gene TRBJ2-3, with 8 positions matching TRBD1. V was clipped by 1 base and J by 5 bases; unmatched bases: 5. The CDR3 is 15 amino acids. Looked up from germline, CDR1 is SNHLY and CDR2 is FYNNEI. CDR3 in DNA: TGTGCCAGCAGTGAAGGCCAGGGGGCTTTAGATACGCAGTATTTT. It translates to CASSEGQGALDTQYF.

J is TRBJ2-5 and V is TRBV5-1, with TRBD2 as a possible D gene (6 bases). The germline V gene encodes CDR1 SGHRS and CDR2 YFSETQ. The ends were cut back, 4 bases at V and 5 bases at J, with 9 bases in the middle. The CDR3 has 12 amino acids. Written as DNA, the CDR3 is TGCGCCAGCAGCCCCGCGGGGGAGACCCAGTACTTC. Encoded protein: CASSPAGETQYF.

CDR3 coding DNA: TGTGCCAGCAGCTTGCGTGCGGACAATGAGCAGTTCTTC. Translated, it gives CASSLRADNEQFF. The chain combines TRBV7-9 with TRBJ2-1; D not resolved. V lost 3 bases to trimming and J lost 5 bases, with 8 bases between them. This CDR3 has 13 amino acids. Germline V lookup: CDR1 SEHNR, CDR2 FQNEAQ (reference sequence).

The gene calls are TRBV28 and TRBJ2-3; the match to TRBD2 covers 13 bases. J gave up 5 bases and V 5 bases, and 10 bases lay outside the gene matches. CDR1 and CDR2 (germline): MDHEN, SYDVKM. The CDR3 is 17 residues long. The CDR3, as DNA: TGTGCCAGCAGTCTCGGACTAGCGGGGGCCACGGGAGATACGCAGTATTTT. Its protein is CASSLGLAGATGDTQYF.

This sequence joins TRBV25-1 and TRBJ2-3, with D maybe TRBD1 (7 bases). Germline assignment: CDR1 MGHDK and CDR2 SYGVNS. The CDR3 sequence is 18 residues long. Trimming pared 3 bases from V and 3 bases from J, leaving 22 bases between. The CDR3 loop is CASSDGAGGSWGTDTQYF. The CDR3 region has the DNA TGTGCCAGCAGTGACGGGGCAGGGGGGTCCTGGGGTACAGATACGCAGTATTTT.

This clone showed up just a few times. J is TRBJ2-5 and V is TRBV7-8; 14 positions match TRBD2. V trimming: 5 bases; J trimming: 4 bases; junction bases outside the gene matches: 6. Germline V gene sequence: CDR1 SGHVS, CDR2 FQNEAQ. This CDR3 has 16 amino acids. The CDR3, as DNA: TGTGCCAGCAGCCCTCCTGGGACTAGCGGGGGAGAGACCCAGTACTTC. Amino acids: CASSPPGTSGGETQYF.

The rearrangement uses TRBV12-3 or TRBV12-4 and TRBJ2-3, with 10 bases aligning to TRBD2. V shed 7 bases, J shed 5 bases, and the junction held 3 bases outside the gene matches. The CDR3 sequence is 13 residues long. The CDR3 DNA reads TGTGCCAGCACTAAGCGGGGGGGAGATACGCAGTATTTT. This translates into CASTKRGGDTQYF.

V usage is TRBV6-5 and J usage is TRBJ1-1; no clear D. CDR3 length: 15 amino acids. Germline CDR1 is MNHEY and CDR2 is SVGAGI. The ends were cut back, 0 bases at V and 0 bases at J, with 8 bases in the middle. CDR3 nucleotides: TGTGCCAGCAGTTACTCGGGCCCGGTGAACACTGAAGCTTTCTTT. Protein: CASSYSGPVNTEAFF.

The chain has TRBV7-2 and TRBJ1-5; 7 bases match TRBD1. Losses at the gene ends were 2 bases for V and 2 bases for J; bases not matched to a gene: 3. The germline V gene has CDR1 SGHTA and CDR2 FQGNSA. This CDR3 has 15 residues. CDR3 residues: CASSLRQGGNQPQHF. The CDR3 DNA is TGTGCCAGCAGCTTACGACAGGGTGGCAATCAGCCCCAGCATTTT.

V usage is TRBV3-1 (or the pseudogene TRBV3-2) and J usage is TRBJ1-1, with D perhaps matching TRBD1 (6 bases). V dropped 7 bases and J dropped 7 bases, with 22 bases sitting between them. The V gene's germline CDR1 is LGHDT and CDR2 YNNKEL (reference sequence). The CDR3 is 15 residues long. In nucleotides, the CDR3 is TGTGCCAGCACATCACAGCGGGGGGCTGGTAGTGAAGCTTTCTTT. Protein: CASTSQRGAGSEAFF.

The chain combines TRBV7-2 with TRBJ2-3; 8 bases are a match to TRBD2. This CDR3 is built from 13 residues. Germline CDR1 reads SGHTA; CDR2 reads FQGNSA. Unmatched junction bases numbered 1, after V lost 4 bases and J lost 4 bases. The CDR3: CASSSRGADTQYF. The CDR3 DNA reads as TGTGCCAGCAGCTCGCGGGGGGCAGATACGCAGTATTTT.

This clone was found a few times. This rearrangement joins TRBV6-6 to TRBJ1-1, with 8 bases aligning to TRBD1. Germline CDR1 MNHNY, CDR2 SVGAGI (reference sequence). V trimming: 5 bases; J trimming: 0 bases; junction bases outside the gene matches: 20. The CDR3 length is 20 residues. The CDR3, as DNA: TGTGCCAGCAGTCCTCCGGGACAGGAGGATTTTTGGAGGGTGAACACTGAAGCTTTCTTT. Translated: CASSPPGQEDFWRVNTEAFF.

V and J are TRBV7-6 and TRBJ2-5; D perhaps matches TRBD1 (5 bases). There are 14 residues in the CDR3. The germline gives CDR1 SGHVS, CDR2 FNYEAQ. The V end lost 1 base, the J end lost 5 bases, and 11 bases lay between the germline ends. The CDR3 sequence: CASSLGPGKETQYF. CDR3 nucleotide sequence: TGTGCCAGCAGCTTAGGACCAGGGAAGGAGACCCAGTACTTC.

This chain uses TRBV21-1 with TRBJ2-5; the DNA was not used to check the table's D call, TRBD1. TRBV21-1 represents a pseudogene. CDR3 length equals 18 residues. The DNA for the CDR3 is TGTGCCAGCAGCAAGGGGCTCCTTGTGGGGGCACCACAAGAGACCCAGTACTTC. Amino acid sequence: CASSKGLLVGAPQETQYF.

The chain recombines TRBV5-5 with TRBJ1-4, with D unresolved. With 0 bases removed from V and 0 bases from J, the gap between germline ends came to 6 bases. This CDR3 comprises 15 residues. In germline, CDR1 is SGHKS, CDR2 YYEKEE (reference sequence). Here the CDR3 reads CASSLGAATNEKLFF. As DNA, the CDR3 is TGTGCCAGCAGCTTGGGAGCTGCAACTAATGAAAAACTGTTTTTT.

As for this clone: A junction boundary mismatches the germline segment, possibly from a read error. The rearrangement links TRBV6-1 to TRBJ2-6, with 11 positions matching TRBD1. CDR3 length: 17 amino acids. Germline CDR1 and CDR2: MNHNS and SASEGT. The CDR3 loop is CASSEGQGAAGANVLTF. CDR3 bases: TGTGCCAGCAGCGAAGGACAGGGGGCGGCCGGGGCCAACGTCCTGACTTTC.

The chain joins TRBV28 to TRBJ2-2, with TRBD1 identical over 8 bases. The CDR3 loop spans 15 amino acids. With 4 bases clipped from V and 7 bases from J, the junction kept 8 bases outside the gene matches. Germline V gene lookup returns CDR1 MDHEN and CDR2 SYDVKM. The CDR3 reads CASSSLDRVNGELFF. The DNA of the CDR3 is TGTGCCAGCAGTTCCTTGGACAGGGTTAACGGGGAGCTGTTTTTT. The full variable domain, with the rest looked up from reference TRBV28 and TRBJ2-2, is DVKVTQSSRYLVKRTGEKVFLECVQDMDHENMFWYRQDPGLGLRLIYFSYDVKMKEKGDIPEGYSVSREKKERFSLILESASTNQTSMYLCASSSLDRVNGELFFGEGSRLTVL.

This clone was picked up many times. Other nucleotide sequences in the sample specify the same CDR3. The chain has TRBV4-3 and TRBJ1-1; perhaps TRBD1 as D (6 bases). The CDR3 is 15 residues long. V lost 1 base, J lost 3 bases, and 12 bases lay in between. Germline V lookup: CDR1 LGHNA, CDR2 YSLEER. The CDR3 loop is CASSQGAGAHTEAFF. The CDR3 DNA reads TGCGCCAGCAGCCAAGGGGCAGGGGCGCACACTGAAGCTTTCTTT.